The rows below give T cell receptor beta chains drawn from one sample of a study of cytomegalovirus exposure and HLA in healthy donors. Sequencing was performed with immunoSEQ multiplex PCR; in TCRdb, only in-frame clones are kept and a portion is missing. This sample has around 210,000 clones, with 82% found just once. Sequencing was performed on PBMCs. These TCRs come from a woman aged 40 to 49 in good health and CMV-seronegative. Each CDR3 is given without its conserved first and last residue. Fields, in order: J gene, V gene, CDR3 protein.

J gene: TRBJ2-3
V gene: TRBV10-3
CDR3 protein: AISAPAELAGVGDTQY

J gene: TRBJ2-5
V gene: TRBV28
CDR3 protein: ASRRGTVRETQY

J gene: TRBJ2-5
V gene: TRBV5-1
CDR3 protein: ASQNLRSSGRLETQY

J gene: TRBJ1-6
V gene: TRBV5-1
CDR3 protein: ASSFEYNSPLH

J gene: TRBJ1-1
V gene: TRBV11-2
CDR3 protein: ASSSRTGATEAF

J gene: TRBJ1-2
V gene: TRBV5-6
CDR3 protein: ASSLPGLYRDGYT

J gene: TRBJ2-1
V gene: TRBV27
CDR3 protein: ASSLGGGLAYNEQF

J gene: TRBJ1-2
V gene: TRBV15
CDR3 protein: ATSNPGQGRGYT

J gene: TRBJ2-5
V gene: TRBV5-1
CDR3 protein: ASSLGLAARRTYQETQY

J gene: TRBJ1-2
V gene: TRBV6-1
CDR3 protein: ASSDTGRYGYT

J gene: TRBJ2-2
V gene: TRBV6-1
CDR3 protein: ASGKNTGELF

J gene: TRBJ2-7
V gene: TRBV10-3
CDR3 protein: AIGRAGGPPYEQY

J gene: TRBJ2-5
V gene: TRBV4-1
CDR3 protein: ASSQDERGPWETQY

J gene: TRBJ2-3
V gene: TRBV29-1
CDR3 protein: SVDTGGDTQY

J gene: TRBJ2-7
V gene: TRBV11-2
CDR3 protein: ASSSTPTRTFTYEQY

J gene: TRBJ1-2
V gene: TRBV28
CDR3 protein: ASSPLGGNYGYT

J gene: TRBJ2-7
V gene: TRBV29-1
CDR3 protein: STREGPSYEQY

J gene: TRBJ1-2
V gene: TRBV2
CDR3 protein: ASIQGSNYGYT

J gene: TRBJ1-1
V gene: TRBV19
CDR3 protein: ASSTYRVGNTEAF

J gene: TRBJ2-1
V gene: TRBV19
CDR3 protein: ASSQPRSAGDSDEQF

J gene: TRBJ1-1
V gene: TRBV18
CDR3 protein: ASSPYRERNTEAF

J gene: TRBJ1-1
V gene: TRBV18
CDR3 protein: ASSPEQGPNTEAF

J gene: TRBJ1-5
V gene: TRBV5-4
CDR3 protein: ASSTGTGINQPQH

J gene: TRBJ1-2
V gene: TRBV19
CDR3 protein: ASSTRQYYT

J gene: TRBJ1-2
V gene: TRBV2
CDR3 protein: ASSQVKEPGNGYT

J gene: TRBJ2-2
V gene: TRBV30
CDR3 protein: AWSGMTGGGELF

J gene: TRBJ2-7
V gene: TRBV2
CDR3 protein: ASRPSSGPYEQY

J gene: TRBJ2-7
V gene: TRBV7-8
CDR3 protein: ASSLGQGPYYEQY

J gene: TRBJ2-7
V gene: TRBV27
CDR3 protein: ASSSMRTGGPPNDYEQY

J gene: TRBJ2-1
V gene: TRBV9
CDR3 protein: ASSVTGTGSNEQF

J gene: TRBJ2-7
V gene: TRBV9
CDR3 protein: ASSVGGQDYEQY

J gene: TRBJ1-4
V gene: TRBV4-1
CDR3 protein: ASSQVGRVNEKLF

J gene: TRBJ2-5
V gene: TRBV30
CDR3 protein: AWSRGETQY

J gene: TRBJ1-5
V gene: TRBV4-2
CDR3 protein: ASSQELQQANQPQH

J gene: TRBJ2-6
V gene: TRBV5-1
CDR3 protein: ASSPISSSGANVLT

J gene: TRBJ2-1
V gene: TRBV4-2
CDR3 protein: ASSPGSSGSYEQF

J gene: TRBJ1-2
V gene: TRBV5-1
CDR3 protein: ASSGQTGNRHGYT

J gene: TRBJ2-2
V gene: TRBV7-3
CDR3 protein: ASSLGTANTGELF

J gene: TRBJ2-4
V gene: TRBV28
CDR3 protein: ASSFGGGAKNIQY

J gene: TRBJ2-2
V gene: TRBV7-3
CDR3 protein: ASSLGVAGGTGELF

J gene: TRBJ2-7
V gene: TRBV28
CDR3 protein: ASSLWAVSSYEQY

J gene: TRBJ2-3
V gene: TRBV7-3
CDR3 protein: ASSPTGVVTDTQY

J gene: TRBJ1-2
V gene: TRBV27
CDR3 protein: ASSEGGQNYGYT

J gene: TRBJ1-2
V gene: TRBV6-5
CDR3 protein: ASSYDGQLYGYT

J gene: TRBJ2-7
V gene: TRBV19
CDR3 protein: ASSPRQRGIEQY

J gene: TRBJ2-5
V gene: TRBV7-9
CDR3 protein: ASSFTSRPGETQY

J gene: TRBJ1-1
V gene: TRBV27
CDR3 protein: ASSLLGVPEAF

J gene: TRBJ1-2
V gene: TRBV20-1
CDR3 protein: SARDRDGYT

J gene: TRBJ2-6
V gene: TRBV27
CDR3 protein: ASSSTSGRPVSGANVLT

J gene: TRBJ2-2
V gene: TRBV5-6
CDR3 protein: ASSLYGLNTGELF

J gene: TRBJ1-3
V gene: TRBV7-8
CDR3 protein: ASSLDLRGLSGNTIY

J gene: TRBJ2-1
V gene: TRBV7-9
CDR3 protein: ASTLGLAVGGWSNEQF

J gene: TRBJ2-3
V gene: TRBV5-4
CDR3 protein: ASSYAPGQGRDTQY

J gene: TRBJ1-2
V gene: TRBV5-8
CDR3 protein: ASSLLSQMNEVNYGYT